This TCR beta chain was observed in a study of cytomegalovirus exposure and HLA in healthy donors. The germline gives CDR1 LNHDA, CDR2 SQIVND (reference sequence). V gave up 5 bases and J gave up 1 base, with 20 bases separating them. The CDR3 spans 17 residues. PCR primers comprised 60 Vbeta and 13 Jbeta primers. Sequencing used immunoSEQ multiplex PCR; TCRdb keeps in-frame clones, though not all of them. This table has approximately 120,000 clones, 60% to 85% appearing once. Material: PBMCs. The chain employs TRBV19 and TRBJ1-2; no firm D call. The TCR comes from a female donor in good health and CMV-seronegative. CDR3 bases: TGTGCCAGTAGTGCCGACGATTGGACTTCTGATAACTATGGCTACACCTTC. It encodes CASSADDWTSDNYGYTF.